This T cell receptor (beta chain) comes out of a study of CD8+ T cells in alopecia areata. Overall study context: Approximately 6-11-week-old female C3H/HeJ mice were grafted with skin from spontaneously alopecic approximately 6-13-month-old C3H/HeJ graft donors. Study observations and caveats: Lesional scalp, notably in alopecia totalis/universalis, had clonality above that of normal scalp. Scalp specimens additionally yield sequences from normal skin's resident alphabeta T cells. Clarity of TCR sharing across patients fell short of that in mice, possibly HLA-related.

cDNA serving as the sequencing template came from extracted, reverse transcribed RNA. Here immunoSEQ multiplex PCR was the method, and the copy in TCRdb shows in-frame clones only, minus some. The sample is made up of about 270,000 clones, none counted only once. V lost 0 bases and J 2 bases, leaving 9 bases between the germline ends. Germline lookup yields CDR1 NSHNY and CDR2 SYGAGN. There are 14 residues in the CDR3. The study sorted pooled cutaneous lymph node cells by CD4, CD8alpha, NKG2D, NKG2ACE and other markers. This clone was found a few times. Its antigen is not known. Genes and germline are mouse. The read falls 4 residues short of the CDR3 end, and the missing part is taken from the germline J gene.

This chain connects TRBV13-1 to TRBJ2-7, with D hard to call. This TCR was sampled from a C3H/HeJ mouse with alopecia areata. Strain MHC haplotype: H2-k. Sequencing was performed on CD4+ T cells sorted from a lymph node. The CDR3: CASSDGVGAYEQYF. CDR3 DNA (partial): TGTGCCAGCAGTGATGGGGTGGGTGCCTAT.